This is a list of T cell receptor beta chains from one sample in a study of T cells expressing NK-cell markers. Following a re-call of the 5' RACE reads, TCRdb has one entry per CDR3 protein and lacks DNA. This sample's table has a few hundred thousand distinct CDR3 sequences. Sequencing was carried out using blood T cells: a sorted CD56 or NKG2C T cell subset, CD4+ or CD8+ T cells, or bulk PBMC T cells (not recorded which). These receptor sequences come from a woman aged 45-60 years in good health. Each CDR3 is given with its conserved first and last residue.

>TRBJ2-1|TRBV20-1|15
CSAQANYPLTGEQFF
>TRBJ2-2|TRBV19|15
CASSPQRGRTGELFF
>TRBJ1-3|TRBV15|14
CATSRESGGNTIYF
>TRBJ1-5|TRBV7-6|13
CASSRWSDQPQHF
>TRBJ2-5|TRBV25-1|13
CAPRWQLGETQYF
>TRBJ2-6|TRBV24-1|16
CATSDLGETGANVLTF
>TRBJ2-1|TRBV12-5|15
CASGLRDFSYNEQFF
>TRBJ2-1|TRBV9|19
CASSVSGVFPSFSYNEQFF
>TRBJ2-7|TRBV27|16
CASSPVGLRATYEQYF
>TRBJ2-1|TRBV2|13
CASSGDKGTEQFF
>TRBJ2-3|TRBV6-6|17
CASSYPLAGANTDTQYF
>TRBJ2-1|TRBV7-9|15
CASSLDSGRQNEQFF
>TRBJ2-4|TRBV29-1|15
CSVEGTSANQNIQYF
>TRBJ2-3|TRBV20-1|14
CSATQGTRTDTQYF
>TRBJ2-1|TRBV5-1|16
CASSLVLGLAENEQFF
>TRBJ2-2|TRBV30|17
CAWSVRLAGSNTGELFF
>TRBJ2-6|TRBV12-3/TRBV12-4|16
CASRPTVASGANVLTF
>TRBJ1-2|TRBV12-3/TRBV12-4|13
CASSLDQEGGYTF
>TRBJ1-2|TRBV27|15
CASRAQGHPNYGYTF
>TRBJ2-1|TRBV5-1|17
CASSLTGGTGTYNEQFF
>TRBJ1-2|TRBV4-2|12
CASSQVPGGYTF
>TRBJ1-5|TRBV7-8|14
CASSAGDSNQPQHF
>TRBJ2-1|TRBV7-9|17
CASSPILHGGGYNEQFF
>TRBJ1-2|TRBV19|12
CASSKGVYGYTF
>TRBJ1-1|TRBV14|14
CASSQDLRAWVAFF
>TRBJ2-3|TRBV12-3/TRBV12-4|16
CASSLGTSGSVNTQYF
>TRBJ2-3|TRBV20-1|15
CSAGGQGVSTDTQYF
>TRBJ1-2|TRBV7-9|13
CASSLDPGGGYTF
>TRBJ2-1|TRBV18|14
CASSPGTVGNEQFF
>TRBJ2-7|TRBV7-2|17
CASSLGLAGAQLYEQYF